A single TCR beta chain is shown here with its context. This record belongs to a study of CD8 T cells in Susac syndrome. V was trimmed by 4 bases and J by 5 bases, leaving 13 bases between them. Germline loops: CDR1 SGHRS, CDR2 YFSETQ. The CDR3 sequence is 13 residues long. The RNA, about 0.45 to 1 ug, was put through reverse transcription using random hexamers. Across 54 Vbeta and 13 Jbeta, TCR beta CDR3 was amplified with immunoSEQ multiplex PCR. A single record per CDR3 protein comes from TCRdb applying MiXCR to the immunoSEQ multiplex PCR reads. The data show about 140,000 distinct CDR3 sequences, approximately 95% seen once.

The clonotype was recovered from a human donor with Susac syndrome. The sequenced sample was CD4+ T cells from PBMCs. V gene TRBV5-1 combines with J gene TRBJ2-7; a weak D match, TRBD2 (6 bases). Here the CDR3 reads CASSGEAVHEQYF. CDR3 coding DNA: TGCGCCAGCAGCGGGGAGGCAGTCCACGAGCAGTACTTC.